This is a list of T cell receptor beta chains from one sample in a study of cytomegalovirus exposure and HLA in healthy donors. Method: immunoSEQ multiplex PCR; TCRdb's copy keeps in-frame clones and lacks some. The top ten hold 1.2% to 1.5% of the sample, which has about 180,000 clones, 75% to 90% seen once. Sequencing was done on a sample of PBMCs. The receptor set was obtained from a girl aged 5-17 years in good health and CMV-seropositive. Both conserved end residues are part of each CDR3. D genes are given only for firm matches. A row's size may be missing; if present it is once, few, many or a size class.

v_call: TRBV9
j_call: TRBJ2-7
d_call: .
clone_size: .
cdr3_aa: CASSVGWERNEQYF
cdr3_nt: TGTGCCAGCAGCGTAGGGTGGGAGAGGAACGAGCAGTACTTC

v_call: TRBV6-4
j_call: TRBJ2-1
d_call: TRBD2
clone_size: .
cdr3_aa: CASSVSSGTSGQFF
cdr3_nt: TGTGCCAGCAGCGTCTCCTCCGGGACTAGCGGGCAGTTCTTC

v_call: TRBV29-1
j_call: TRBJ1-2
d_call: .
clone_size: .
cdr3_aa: CSVGGTHENYGYTF
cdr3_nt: TGCAGCGTCGGCGGGACCCACGAGAACTATGGCTACACCTTC

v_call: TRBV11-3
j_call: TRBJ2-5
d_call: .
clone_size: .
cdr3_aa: CASSLSAGQQETQYF
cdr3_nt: TGTGCCAGCAGCTTAAGCGCGGGACAGCAAGAGACCCAGTACTTC

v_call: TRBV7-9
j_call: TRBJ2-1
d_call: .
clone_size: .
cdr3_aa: CASSPARGEDNEQFF
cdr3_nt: TGTGCCAGCAGCCCCGCCAGGGGGGAAGACAATGAGCAGTTCTTC

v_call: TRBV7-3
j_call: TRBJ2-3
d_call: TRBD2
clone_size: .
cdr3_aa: CASSLDGRAPDTQYF
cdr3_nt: TGTGCCAGCAGCTTAGACGGGAGGGCCCCAGATACGCAGTATTTT

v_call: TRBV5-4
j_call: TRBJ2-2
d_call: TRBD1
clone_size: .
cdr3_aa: CASSADRPTGELFF
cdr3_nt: TGTGCCAGCAGCGCGGACAGGCCCACCGGGGAGCTGTTTTTT

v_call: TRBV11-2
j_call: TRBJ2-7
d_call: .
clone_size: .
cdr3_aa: CASSLEAGPSYEQYF
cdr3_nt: TGTGCCAGCAGCTTAGAGGCAGGGCCTTCCTACGAGCAGTACTTC

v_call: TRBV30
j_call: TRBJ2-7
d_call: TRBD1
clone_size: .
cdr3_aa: CAWSSGTGNYEQYF
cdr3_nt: TGTGCCTGGAGTTCCGGGACAGGGAATTACGAGCAGTACTTC

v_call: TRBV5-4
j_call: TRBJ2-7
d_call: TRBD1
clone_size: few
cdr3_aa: CASSARQGYEQYF
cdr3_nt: TGTGCCAGCAGCGCCAGACAGGGGTACGAGCAGTACTTC

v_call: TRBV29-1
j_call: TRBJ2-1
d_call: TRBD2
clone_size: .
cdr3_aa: CSVEDTGTRTTNEQFF
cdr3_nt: TGCAGCGTTGAAGACACCGGGACTAGAACGACCAATGAGCAGTTCTTC

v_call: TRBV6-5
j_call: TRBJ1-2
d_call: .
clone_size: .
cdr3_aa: CASSYGQYYGYTF
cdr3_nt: TGTGCCAGCAGTTACGGGCAGTACTATGGCTACACCTTC

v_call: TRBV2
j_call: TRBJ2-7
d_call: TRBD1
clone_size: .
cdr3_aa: CASTGQGPLGEQYF
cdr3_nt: TGTGCCAGCACCGGACAGGGGCCCCTCGGCGAGCAGTACTTC

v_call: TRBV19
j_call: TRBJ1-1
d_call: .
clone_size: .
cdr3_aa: CASSMALMNTEAFF
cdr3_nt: TGTGCCAGTAGTATGGCCCTCATGAACACTGAAGCTTTCTTT

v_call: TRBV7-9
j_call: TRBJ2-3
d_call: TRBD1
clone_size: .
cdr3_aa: CASSWTGARTDTQYF
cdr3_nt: TGTGCCAGCAGCTGGACAGGGGCGCGCACAGATACGCAGTATTTT

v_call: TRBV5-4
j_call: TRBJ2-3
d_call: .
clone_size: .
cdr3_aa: CASSREGGPDDTQYF
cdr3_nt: TGTGCCAGCAGCCGGGAAGGAGGTCCGGATGATACGCAGTATTTT

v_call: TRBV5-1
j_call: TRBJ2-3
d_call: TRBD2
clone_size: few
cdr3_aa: CASSLVGLAGGDTQYF
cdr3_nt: TGCGCCAGCAGCTTGGTAGGACTAGCGGGAGGAGATACGCAGTATTTT

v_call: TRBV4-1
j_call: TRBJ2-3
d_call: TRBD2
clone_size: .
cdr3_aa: CASSQILAVGPHTQYF
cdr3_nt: TGCGCCAGCAGCCAGATACTAGCGGTAGGACCTCATACGCAGTATTTT

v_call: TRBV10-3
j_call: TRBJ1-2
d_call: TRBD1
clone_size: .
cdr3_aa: CAISDRGVGGYTF
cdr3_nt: TGTGCCATCAGTGACAGGGGGGTTGGTGGCTACACCTTC

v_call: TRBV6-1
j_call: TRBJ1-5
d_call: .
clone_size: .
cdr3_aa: CASSEQAVGGQPQHF
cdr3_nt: TGTGCCAGCAGTGAACAGGCAGTTGGAGGGCAGCCCCAGCATTTT

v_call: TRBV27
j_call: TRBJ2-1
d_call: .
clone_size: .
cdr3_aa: CASSLPPQYNEQFF
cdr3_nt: TGTGCCAGCAGTTTACCCCCACAGTACAATGAGCAGTTCTTC

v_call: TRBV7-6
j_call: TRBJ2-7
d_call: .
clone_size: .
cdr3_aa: CASSLALASYEQYF
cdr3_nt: TGTGCCAGCAGCTTAGCGCTAGCGAGCTACGAGCAGTACTTC

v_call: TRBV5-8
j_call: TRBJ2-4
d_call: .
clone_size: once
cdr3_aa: CASSLAGAKNIQYF
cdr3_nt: TGTGCCAGCAGCTTGGCGGGGGCCAAAAACATTCAGTACTTC

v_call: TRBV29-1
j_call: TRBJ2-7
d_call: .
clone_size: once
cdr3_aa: CSVGTAYEQYF
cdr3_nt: TGCAGCGTTGGGACAGCTTACGAGCAGTACTTC

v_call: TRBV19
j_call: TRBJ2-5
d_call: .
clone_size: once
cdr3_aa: CASSIGVPQETQYF
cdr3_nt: TGTGCCAGTAGTATCGGGGTTCCTCAAGAGACCCAGTACTTC

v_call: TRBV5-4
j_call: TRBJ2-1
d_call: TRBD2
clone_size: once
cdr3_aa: CASSPPGGSSYNEQFF
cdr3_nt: TGTGCCAGCAGCCCCCCGGGCGGGAGCTCCTACAATGAGCAGTTCTTC

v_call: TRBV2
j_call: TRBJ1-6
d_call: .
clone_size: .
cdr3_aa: CASSVGADNSPLHF
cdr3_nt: TGTGCCAGCAGTGTAGGAGCAGATAATTCACCCCTCCACTTT

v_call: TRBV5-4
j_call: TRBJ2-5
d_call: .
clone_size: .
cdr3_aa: CASSLFQALQETQYF
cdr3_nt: TGTGCCAGCAGCTTGTTTCAGGCACTCCAAGAGACCCAGTACTTC

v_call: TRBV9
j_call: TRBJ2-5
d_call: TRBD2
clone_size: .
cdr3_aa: CASSVGLAGPQETQYF
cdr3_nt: TGTGCCAGCAGCGTAGGGCTAGCGGGACCCCAAGAGACCCAGTACTTC

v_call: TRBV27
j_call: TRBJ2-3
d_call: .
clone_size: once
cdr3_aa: CASSLQGGTDTQYF
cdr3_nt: TGTGCCAGCAGTTTACAGGGCGGAACAGATACGCAGTATTTT

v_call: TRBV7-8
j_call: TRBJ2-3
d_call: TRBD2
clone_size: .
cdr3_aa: CASSEWTSGRADTQYF
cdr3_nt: TGTGCCAGCAGCGAATGGACTAGCGGGAGGGCAGATACGCAGTATTTT

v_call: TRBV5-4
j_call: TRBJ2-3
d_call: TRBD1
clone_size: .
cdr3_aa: CASSLKFGTGASTDTQYF
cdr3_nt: TGTGCCAGCAGCCTGAAGTTCGGGACAGGGGCCAGCACAGATACGCAGTATTTT

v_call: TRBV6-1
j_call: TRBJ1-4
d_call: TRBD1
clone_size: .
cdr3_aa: CASKQGVREKLFF
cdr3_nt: TGTGCCAGTAAACAGGGGGTAAGGGAAAAACTGTTTTTT

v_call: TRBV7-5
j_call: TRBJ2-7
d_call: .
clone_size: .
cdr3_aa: CVRSLLPGGGASGNSSYEQYF
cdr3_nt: TGTGTCAGAAGCTTACTACCCGGGGGAGGGGCTAGCGGGAATAGCTCCTACGAGCAGTACTTC

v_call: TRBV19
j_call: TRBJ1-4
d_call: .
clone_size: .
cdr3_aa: CASRGQPGNEKLFF
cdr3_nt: TGTGCCAGCCGGGGACAACCAGGGAATGAAAAACTGTTTTTT

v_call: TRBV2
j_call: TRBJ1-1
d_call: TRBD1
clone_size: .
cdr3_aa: CARSGTGAEAFF
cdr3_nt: TGTGCCCGATCCGGGACAGGGGCTGAAGCTTTCTTT

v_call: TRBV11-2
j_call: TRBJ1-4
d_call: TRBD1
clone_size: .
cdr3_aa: CASRTGQGWTNEKLFF
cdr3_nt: TGTGCCAGCAGAACCGGACAGGGGTGGACTAATGAAAAACTGTTTTTT

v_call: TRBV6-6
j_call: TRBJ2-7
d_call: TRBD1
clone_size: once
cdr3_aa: CASSYPGTGGASEQYF
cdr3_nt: TGTGCCAGCAGTTACCCCGGGACAGGGGGTGCGAGCGAGCAGTACTTC

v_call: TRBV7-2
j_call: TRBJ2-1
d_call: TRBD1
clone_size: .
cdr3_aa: CASSSDRGRYNEQFF
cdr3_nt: TGTGCCAGCAGCTCAGACAGGGGACGCTACAATGAGCAGTTCTTC

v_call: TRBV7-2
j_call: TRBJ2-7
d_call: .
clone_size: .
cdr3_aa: CASSLGGILAYEQYF
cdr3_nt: TGTGCCAGCAGCTTAGGCGGGATTTTAGCCTACGAGCAGTACTTC

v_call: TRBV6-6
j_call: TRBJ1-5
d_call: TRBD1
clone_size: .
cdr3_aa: CASSPLGTVNQPQHF
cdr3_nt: TGTGCCAGCAGTCCTTTAGGGACAGTCAATCAGCCCCAGCATTTT

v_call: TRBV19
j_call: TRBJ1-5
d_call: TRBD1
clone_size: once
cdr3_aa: CASSIAGTGANQPQHF
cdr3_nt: TGTGCCAGTAGTATAGCCGGGACAGGGGCTAATCAGCCCCAGCATTTT

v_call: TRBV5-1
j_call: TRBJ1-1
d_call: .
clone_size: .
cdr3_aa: CASSLVGVPGTEAFF
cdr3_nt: TGCGCCAGCAGCTTGGTTGGGGTCCCGGGGACTGAAGCTTTCTTT

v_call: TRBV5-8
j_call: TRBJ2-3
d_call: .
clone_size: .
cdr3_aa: CASSQTGAGESDTQYF
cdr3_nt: TGTGCCAGCAGCCAGACCGGGGCAGGGGAATCAGATACGCAGTATTTT

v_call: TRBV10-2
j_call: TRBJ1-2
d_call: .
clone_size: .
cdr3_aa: CASSEWRDGYGYTF
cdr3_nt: TGCGCCAGCAGTGAGTGGCGGGATGGTTATGGCTACACCTTC

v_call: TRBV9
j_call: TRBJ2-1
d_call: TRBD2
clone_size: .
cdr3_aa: CASSVYGLAGDEQFF
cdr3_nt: TGTGCCAGCAGCGTATATGGACTAGCGGGAGATGAGCAGTTCTTC

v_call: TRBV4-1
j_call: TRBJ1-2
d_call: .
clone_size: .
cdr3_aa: CASSQRGLSPANYGYTF
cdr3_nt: TGCGCCAGCAGCCAGAGGGGGTTGTCGCCCGCTAACTATGGCTACACCTTC

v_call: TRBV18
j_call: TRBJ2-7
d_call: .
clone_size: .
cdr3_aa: CASSPENYEQYF
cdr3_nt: TGTGCCAGCTCACCAGAGAACTACGAGCAGTACTTC

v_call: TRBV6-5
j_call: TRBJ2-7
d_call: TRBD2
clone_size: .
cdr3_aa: CASSYSGLYSYEQYF
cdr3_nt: TGTGCCAGCAGTTACTCGGGACTATACTCCTACGAGCAGTACTTC

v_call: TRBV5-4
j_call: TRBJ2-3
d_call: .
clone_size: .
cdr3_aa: CASSLDKLGAPSTDTQYF
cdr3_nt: TGTGCCAGCAGCTTGGACAAATTAGGGGCACCTTCCACAGATACGCAGTATTTT

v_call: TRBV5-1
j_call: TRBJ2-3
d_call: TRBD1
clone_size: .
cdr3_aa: CASSIGQGVADTQYF
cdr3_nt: TGCGCCAGCAGCATAGGACAGGGGGTCGCAGATACGCAGTATTTT

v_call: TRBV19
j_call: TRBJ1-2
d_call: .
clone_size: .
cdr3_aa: CASSILGAGYGYTF
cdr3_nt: TGTGCCAGTAGTATATTGGGGGCCGGCTATGGCTACACCTTC

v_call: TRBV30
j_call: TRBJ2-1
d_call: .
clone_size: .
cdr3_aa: CAWNRGNYNEQFF
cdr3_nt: TGTGCCTGGAACCGCGGGAACTACAATGAGCAGTTCTTC

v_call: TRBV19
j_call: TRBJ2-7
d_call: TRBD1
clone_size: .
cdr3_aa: CASSVDRTRYEQYF
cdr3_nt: TGTGCCAGTAGTGTGGACAGGACTCGCTACGAGCAGTACTTC

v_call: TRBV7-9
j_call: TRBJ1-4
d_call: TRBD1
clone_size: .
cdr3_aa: CASSLMTGRNEKLFF
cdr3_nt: TGTGCCAGCAGCCTAATGACAGGGAGGAATGAAAAACTGTTTTTT